These 13 T cell receptor beta chains were all obtained from the same sample, sequenced in a study of blood T cell repertoires in COVID-19. This table comes from immunoSEQ multiplex PCR, and its TCRdb copy is limited to in-frame clones, with some not included. The table has about 180,000 clones, approximately 90% seen once. Material: peripheral blood. These receptors were taken from a woman younger than 45 with active or convalescent COVID-19.

The chain couples TRBV12-3 or TRBV12-4 to TRBJ1-2, with a tentative D call TRBD1 (5 bases). V was clipped by 6 bases and J by 2 bases, with 10 bases between them. This CDR3 spans 13 amino acids. CDR3 coding DNA: TGTGCCAGCAGCCTGACAGTGAACTATGGCTACACCTTC. The encoded protein is CASSLTVNYGYTF.

This clone was found a few times. V is TRBV5-5 and J is TRBJ2-1; D perhaps matches TRBD1 (8 bases). This CDR3 contains 12 residues. CDR1 is SGHKS and CDR2 is YYEKEE in the germline V gene (reference sequence). V was cut by 4 bases and J by 14 bases, with 16 bases left in between. The CDR3 sequence: CASSLRQGREFF. The CDR3, as DNA: TGTGCCAGCAGCCTACGACAGGGGAGGGAGTTCTTC.

V and J are TRBV5-1 and TRBJ2-5; the D is unclear. Germline lookup yields CDR1 SGHRS and CDR2 YFSETQ. Trimming removed 3 bases from V and 5 bases from J, with 8 bases in between. The CDR3 contains 12 residues. This CDR3 reads CASSYSTETQYF. CDR3 coding DNA: TGCGCCAGCAGCTACAGCACGGAGACCCAGTACTTC.

To note about this clone: In the same sample, other DNA sequences code for this CDR3. V and J are TRBV4-1 and TRBJ2-7; 7 bases are a match to TRBD2. The germline V gene has CDR1 MGHRA and CDR2 YSYEKL. V was clipped by 1 base and J by 0 bases; unmatched bases: 3. The CDR3 runs 15 residues. As DNA, the CDR3 is TGCGCCAGCAGCCAAGTCCCGGGAGGCTCCTACGAGCAGTACTTC. It specifies CASSQVPGGSYEQYF.

The CDR3 region has the DNA TGTGCCAGCACCCTCAGGGGGCGGACTGAAGCTTTCTTT. It is translated as CASTLRGRTEAFF. The rearrangement uses TRBV25-1 and TRBJ1-1; 8 bases map to TRBD1. V was pared by 7 bases and J by 5 bases, with 6 bases of the junction left unmatched. Germline V gene data show CDR1 as MGHDK and CDR2 as SYGVNS. The CDR3 has 13 residues.

This sequence joins TRBV2 and TRBJ1-5; D uncertain. Per the germline V gene, CDR1 is SNHLY and CDR2 is FYNNEI. V shed 5 bases and J shed 0 bases, with 5 bases lying between them. This CDR3 contains 13 residues. CDR3 nucleotide sequence: TGTGCCAGCAGTTTAGATAGCAATCAGCCCCAGCATTTT. Protein product: CASSLDSNQPQHF.

The V gene is TRBV14, the J gene TRBJ2-2; perhaps TRBD2 as D (6 bases). Trimming took 6 bases from V and 4 from J, leaving 9 bases between them. Germline V gene data show CDR1 as SGHDN and CDR2 as FVKESK. The CDR3 contains 13 residues. CDR3: CASRWGGTGELFF. The CDR3 nucleotides read TGTGCCAGCAGATGGGGAGGCACCGGGGAGCTGTTTTTT.

The chain combines TRBV27 with TRBJ2-5, with D unresolved. CDR3 length equals 14 residues. Between the trimmed V and J ends, which lost 0 bases and 1 base, there was a span of 6 bases. Germline lookup yields CDR1 MNHEY and CDR2 SMNVEV (reference sequence). The CDR3 region is CASSLSHTQETQYF. The CDR3 DNA reads TGTGCCAGCAGTTTATCCCACACCCAAGAGACCCAGTACTTC.

This chain uses TRBV3-1 (or the pseudogene TRBV3-2) with TRBJ2-1; no clear D. The V end was cut by 0 bases, the J end by 0 bases, with 9 bases between. CDR3 size: 16 residues. Looked up from germline, CDR1 is LGHDT and CDR2 is YNNKEL (reference sequence). In DNA, the CDR3 is TGTGCCAGCAGCCAAGATGGAGCGCTCTCCTACAATGAGCAGTTCTTC. Protein: CASSQDGALSYNEQFF.

V and J are TRBV19 and TRBJ1-2; D uncertain. V was trimmed by 6 bases and J by 2 bases, leaving 16 bases between them. The length of the CDR3 is 15 residues. Germline V gene sequence: CDR1 LNHDA, CDR2 SQIVND (reference sequence). The CDR3 loop is CASRSPGQANYGYTF. The CDR3 DNA is TGTGCCAGTAGATCCCCTGGGCAGGCGAACTATGGCTACACCTTC.

CDR3 in DNA: TGTGCCAGCAGCCCGCGGACTAGCGTGGATACGCAGTATTTT. Its translation: CASSPRTSVDTQYF. The rearrangement links TRBV5-5 to TRBJ2-3, with 9 bases identical to TRBD2. The CDR3 length is 14 residues. J lost 6 bases, V lost 4 bases, and 6 bases had no gene match. Germline V lookup: CDR1 SGHKS, CDR2 YYEKEE (reference sequence).

This chain uses TRBV28 with TRBJ2-7, with TRBD2 matching over 12 bases. The length of the CDR3 is 15 residues. CDR1 and CDR2 (germline): MDHEN, SYDVKM. The J segment lost 6 bases and the V segment lost 3 bases, leaving 6 bases of the junction unmatched. The CDR3 coding sequence is TGTGCCAGCAGTTTCTCGACTAGCGGGAGATCCGAGCAGTACTTC. It codes for CASSFSTSGRSEQYF.

The chain carries TRBV5-4 and TRBJ2-2; D possibly corresponds to TRBD1 (5 bases). This CDR3 has 15 amino acids. Trimming stripped 4 bases from V and 1 base from J, with 11 bases between. Germline CDR1 is SGHNT and CDR2 is YYREEE (reference sequence). CDR3 sequence: CASSETTENTGELFF. CDR3 DNA: TGTGCCAGCAGCGAGACGACAGAGAACACCGGGGAGCTGTTTTTT. The full variable domain, with the rest looked up from reference TRBV5-4 and TRBJ2-2, is ETGVTQSPTHLIKTRGQQVTLRCSSQSGHNTVSWYQQALGQGPQFIFQYYREEENGRGNFPPRFSGLQFPNYSSELNVNALELDDSALYLCASSETTENTGELFFGEGSRLTVL.